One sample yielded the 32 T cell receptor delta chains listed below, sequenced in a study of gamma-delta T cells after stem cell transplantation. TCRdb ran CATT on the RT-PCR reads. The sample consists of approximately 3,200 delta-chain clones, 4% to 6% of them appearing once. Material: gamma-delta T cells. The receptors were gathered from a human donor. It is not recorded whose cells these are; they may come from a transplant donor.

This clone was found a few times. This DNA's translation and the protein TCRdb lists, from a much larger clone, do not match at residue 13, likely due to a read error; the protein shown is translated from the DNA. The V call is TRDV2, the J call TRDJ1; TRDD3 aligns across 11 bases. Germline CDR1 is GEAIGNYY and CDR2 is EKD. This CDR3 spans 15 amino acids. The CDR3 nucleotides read TGTGCCTGTCTTCTACTGGGGGATAAGGGCGATAAACCCATCTTT. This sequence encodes CACLLLGDKGDKPIF.

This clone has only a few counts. This chain's CDR3 is CACDTLTGGSSLYTDKLIF. In nucleotides, the CDR3 is TGTGCCTGTGACACCTTGACTGGGGGATCTTCCCTATACACCGATAAACTCATCTTT. This chain links TRDV2 with TRDJ1; 10 nucleotides align to TRDD3. The ends lost 0 bases at V and 0 bases at J; junction bases unmatched: 12. This CDR3 has 19 residues. Per the germline V gene, CDR1 is GEAIGNYY and CDR2 is EKD.

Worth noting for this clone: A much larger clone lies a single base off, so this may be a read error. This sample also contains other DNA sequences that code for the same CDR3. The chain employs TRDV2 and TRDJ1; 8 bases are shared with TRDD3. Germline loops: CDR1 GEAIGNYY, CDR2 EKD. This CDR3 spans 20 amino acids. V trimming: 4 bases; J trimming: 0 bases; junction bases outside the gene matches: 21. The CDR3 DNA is TGTGCCTGTGAAATGCTGGGGGACACACCTCCCCGAACGTACACCGATAAACTCATCTTT. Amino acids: CACEMLGDTPPRTYTDKLIF.

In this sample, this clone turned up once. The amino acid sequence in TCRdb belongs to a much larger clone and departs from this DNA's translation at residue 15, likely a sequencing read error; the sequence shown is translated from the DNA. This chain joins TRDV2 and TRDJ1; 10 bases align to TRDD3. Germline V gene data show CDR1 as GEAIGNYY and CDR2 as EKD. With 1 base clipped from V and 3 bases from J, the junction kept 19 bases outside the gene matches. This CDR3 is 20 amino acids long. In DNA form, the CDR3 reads TGTGCCTGTGACACGGTCTATGGGGGGGATACGCGGGGGGCCGCCGATAAACTCATCTTT. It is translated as CACDTVYGGDTRGAADKLIF.

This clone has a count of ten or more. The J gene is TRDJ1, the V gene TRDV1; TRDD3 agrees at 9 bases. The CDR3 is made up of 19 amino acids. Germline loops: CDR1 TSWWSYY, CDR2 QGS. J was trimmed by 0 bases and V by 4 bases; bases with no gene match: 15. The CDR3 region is CALGGSPYWGNKYTDKLIF. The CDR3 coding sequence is TGTGCTCTTGGGGGATCCCCGTACTGGGGGAATAAGTACACCGATAAACTCATCTTT.

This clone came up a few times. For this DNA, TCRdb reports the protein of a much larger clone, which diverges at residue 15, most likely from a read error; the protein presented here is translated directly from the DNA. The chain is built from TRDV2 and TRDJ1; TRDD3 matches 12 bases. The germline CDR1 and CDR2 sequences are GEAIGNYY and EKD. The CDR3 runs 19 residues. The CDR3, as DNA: TGTGCCTGTGACACCCTATTTACTGGGGGATACTTGTACACCAATAAACTCATCTTT. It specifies CACDTLFTGGYLYTNKLIF.

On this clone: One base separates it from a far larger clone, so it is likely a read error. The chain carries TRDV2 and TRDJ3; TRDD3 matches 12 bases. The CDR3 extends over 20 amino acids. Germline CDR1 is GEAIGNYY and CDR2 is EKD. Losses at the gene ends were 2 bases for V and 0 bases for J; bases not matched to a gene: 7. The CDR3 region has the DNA TGTGCCTGTGACAGTCACTGGGGGATACTGAGCTCCTGGGACACCCGACAGATGTTTTTC. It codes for CACDSHWGILSSWDTRQMFF.

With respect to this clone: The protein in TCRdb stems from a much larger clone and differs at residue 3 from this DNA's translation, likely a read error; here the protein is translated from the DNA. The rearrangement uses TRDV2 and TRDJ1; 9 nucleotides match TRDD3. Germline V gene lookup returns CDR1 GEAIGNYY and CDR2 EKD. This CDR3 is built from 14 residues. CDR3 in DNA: TGTGCCTATGACTTTCTGGGGGATCGAGGTAAACTCATCTTT. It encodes CAYDFLGDRGKLIF.

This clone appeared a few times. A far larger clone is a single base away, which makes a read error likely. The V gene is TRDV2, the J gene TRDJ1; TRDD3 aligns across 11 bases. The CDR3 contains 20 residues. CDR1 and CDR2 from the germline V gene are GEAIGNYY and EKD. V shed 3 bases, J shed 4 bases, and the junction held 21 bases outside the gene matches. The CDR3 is CACDPLPPVLGDSGIDKLIF. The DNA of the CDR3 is TGTGCCTGTGACCCCCTGCCTCCCGTACTGGGGGATAGCGGCATCGATAAACTCATCTTT.

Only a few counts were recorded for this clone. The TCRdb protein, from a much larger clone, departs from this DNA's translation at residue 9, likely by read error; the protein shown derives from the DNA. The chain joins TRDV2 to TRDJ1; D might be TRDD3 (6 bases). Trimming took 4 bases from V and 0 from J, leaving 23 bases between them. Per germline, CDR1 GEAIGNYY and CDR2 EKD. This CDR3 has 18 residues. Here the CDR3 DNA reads TGTGCCTGTGAACCTCTAACCTTACCGGGGATCCACACCGATAAACTCATCTTT. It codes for CACEPLTLPGIHTDKLIF.

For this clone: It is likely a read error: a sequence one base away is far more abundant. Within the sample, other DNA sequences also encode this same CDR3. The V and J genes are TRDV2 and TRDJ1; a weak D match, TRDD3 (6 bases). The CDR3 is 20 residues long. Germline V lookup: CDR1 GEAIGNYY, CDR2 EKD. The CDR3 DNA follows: TGTGCCTGTGACACAGGGTCTCTTTTGTTGGGGGCCCCCGTACCCGACAAACTCATCTTT. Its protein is CACDTGSLLLGAPVPDKLIF.

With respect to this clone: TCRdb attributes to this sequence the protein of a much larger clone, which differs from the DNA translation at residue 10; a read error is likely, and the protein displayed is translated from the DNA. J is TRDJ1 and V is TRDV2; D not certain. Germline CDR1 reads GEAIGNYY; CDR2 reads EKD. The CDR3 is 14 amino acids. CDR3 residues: CACDTLESTHKLIF. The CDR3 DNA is TGTGCCTGTGACACACTTGAGAGCACCCATAAACTCATCTTT.

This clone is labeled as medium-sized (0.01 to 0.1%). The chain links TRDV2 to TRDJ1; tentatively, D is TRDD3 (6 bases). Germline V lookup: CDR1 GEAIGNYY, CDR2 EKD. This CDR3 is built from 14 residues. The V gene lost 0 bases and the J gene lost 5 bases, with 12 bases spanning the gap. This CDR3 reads CACDTLTGGDKLIF. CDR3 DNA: TGTGCCTGTGACACCCTAACGGGGGGAGATAAACTCATCTTT.

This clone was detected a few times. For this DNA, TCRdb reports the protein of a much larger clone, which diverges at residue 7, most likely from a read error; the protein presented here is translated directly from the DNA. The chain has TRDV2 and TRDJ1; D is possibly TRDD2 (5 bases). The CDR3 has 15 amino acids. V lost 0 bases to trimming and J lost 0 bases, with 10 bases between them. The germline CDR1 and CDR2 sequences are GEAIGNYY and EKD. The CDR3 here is CACDTICLHTDKLIF. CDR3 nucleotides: TGTGCCTGTGACACCATTTGCCTTCACACCGATAAACTCATCTTT.

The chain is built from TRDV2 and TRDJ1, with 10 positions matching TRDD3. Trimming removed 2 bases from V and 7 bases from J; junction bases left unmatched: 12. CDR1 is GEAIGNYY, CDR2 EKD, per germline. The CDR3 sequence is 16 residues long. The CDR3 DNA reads TGTGCCTGTGACAGCCTCCTGGGGGATAGGGGGGGTAAACTCATCTTT. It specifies CACDSLLGDRGGKLIF.

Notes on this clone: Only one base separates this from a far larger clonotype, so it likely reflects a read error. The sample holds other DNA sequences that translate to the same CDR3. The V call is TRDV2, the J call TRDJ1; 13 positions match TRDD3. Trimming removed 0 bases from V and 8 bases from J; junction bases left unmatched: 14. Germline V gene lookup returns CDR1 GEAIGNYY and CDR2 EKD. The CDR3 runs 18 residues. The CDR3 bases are TGTGCCTGTGACACCCTACTGGGGGATACGCCAGCCGGAAAAAAACTCATCTTT. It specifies CACDTLLGDTPAGKKLIF.

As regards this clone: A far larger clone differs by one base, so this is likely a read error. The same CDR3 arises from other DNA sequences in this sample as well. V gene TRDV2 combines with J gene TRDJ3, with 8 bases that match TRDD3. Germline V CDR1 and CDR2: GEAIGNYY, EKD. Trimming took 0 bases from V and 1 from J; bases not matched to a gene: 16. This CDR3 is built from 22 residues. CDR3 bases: TGTGCCTGTGACACCGTTGAATATACTGGGGGTGCCGCGTCCTGGGACACCCGACAGATGTTTTTC. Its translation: CACDTVEYTGGAASWDTRQMFF.

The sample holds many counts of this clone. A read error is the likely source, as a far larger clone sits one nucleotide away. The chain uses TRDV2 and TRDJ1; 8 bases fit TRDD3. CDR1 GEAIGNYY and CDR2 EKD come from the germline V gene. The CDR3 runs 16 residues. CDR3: CARDTMAGGPTDKLIF. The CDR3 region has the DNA TGTGCCCGTGACACAATGGCTGGGGGACCCACCGATAAACTCATCTTT.

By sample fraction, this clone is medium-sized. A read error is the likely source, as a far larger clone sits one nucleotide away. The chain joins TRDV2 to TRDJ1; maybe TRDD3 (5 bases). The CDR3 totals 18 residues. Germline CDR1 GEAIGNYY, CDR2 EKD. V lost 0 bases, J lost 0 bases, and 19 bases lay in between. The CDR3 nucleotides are TGTGCCTGTGACACCGCTGGGCGGGGACCAACTTACACCGATAAACTCATCTTT. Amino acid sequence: CACDTAGRGPTYTDKLIF.

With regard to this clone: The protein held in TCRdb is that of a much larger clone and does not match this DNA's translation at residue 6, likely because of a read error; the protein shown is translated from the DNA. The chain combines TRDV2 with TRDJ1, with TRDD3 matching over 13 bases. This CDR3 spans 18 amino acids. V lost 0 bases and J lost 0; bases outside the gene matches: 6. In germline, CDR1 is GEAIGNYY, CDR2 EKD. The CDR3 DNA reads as TGTGCCTGTGACACCATTTCGACTGGGGGATACGACACCGATAAACTCATCTTT. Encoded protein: CACDTISTGGYDTDKLIF.

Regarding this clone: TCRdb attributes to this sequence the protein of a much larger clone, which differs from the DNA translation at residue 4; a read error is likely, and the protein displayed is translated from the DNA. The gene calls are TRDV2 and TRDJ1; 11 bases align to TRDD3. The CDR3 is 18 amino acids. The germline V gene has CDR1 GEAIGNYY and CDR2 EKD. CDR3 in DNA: TGTGCCTGTGGCACCGTAAGTGGGGGATACGCTCGTTCCGATAAACTCATCTTT. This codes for CACGTVSGGYARSDKLIF.

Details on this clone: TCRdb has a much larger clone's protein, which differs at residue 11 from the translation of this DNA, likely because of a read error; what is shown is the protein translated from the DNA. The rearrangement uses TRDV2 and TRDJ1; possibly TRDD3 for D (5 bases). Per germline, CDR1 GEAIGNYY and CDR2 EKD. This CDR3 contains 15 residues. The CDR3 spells CACDTVGTYTNKLIF. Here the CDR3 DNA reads TGTGCCTGTGACACAGTGGGGACGTACACCAATAAACTCATCTTT.

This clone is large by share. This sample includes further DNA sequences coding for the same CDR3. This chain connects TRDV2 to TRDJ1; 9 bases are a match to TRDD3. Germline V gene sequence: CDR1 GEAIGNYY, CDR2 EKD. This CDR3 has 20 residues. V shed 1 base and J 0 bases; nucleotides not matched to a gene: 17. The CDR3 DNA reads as TGTGCCTGTGACACGGTGGTACTGGGGGACCCTCGACCCTACACCGATAAACTCATCTTT. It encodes CACDTVVLGDPRPYTDKLIF.

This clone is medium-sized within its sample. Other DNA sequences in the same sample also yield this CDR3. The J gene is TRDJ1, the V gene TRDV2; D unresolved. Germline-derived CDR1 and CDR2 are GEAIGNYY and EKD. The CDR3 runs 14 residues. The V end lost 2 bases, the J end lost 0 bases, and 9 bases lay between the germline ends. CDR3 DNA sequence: TGTGCCTGTGACAGTCTTCTGTACACCGATAAACTCATCTTT. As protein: CACDSLLYTDKLIF.

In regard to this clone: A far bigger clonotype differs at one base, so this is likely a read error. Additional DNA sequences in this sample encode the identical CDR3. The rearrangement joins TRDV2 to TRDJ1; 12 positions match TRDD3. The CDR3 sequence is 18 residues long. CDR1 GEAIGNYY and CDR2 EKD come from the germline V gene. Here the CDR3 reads CACDAVLGDTQNTDKLIF. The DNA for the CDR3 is TGCGCCTGTGACGCCGTACTGGGGGATACCCAAAACACCGATAAACTCATCTTT.

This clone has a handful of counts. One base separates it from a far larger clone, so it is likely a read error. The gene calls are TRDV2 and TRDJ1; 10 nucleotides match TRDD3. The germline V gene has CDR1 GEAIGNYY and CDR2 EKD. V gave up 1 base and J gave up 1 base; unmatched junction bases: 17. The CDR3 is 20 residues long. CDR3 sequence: CACDTVYGGDTRRATDKLIF. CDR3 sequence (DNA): TGTGCCTGTGACACGGTCTATGGGGGGGATACGCGGAGGGCCACCGATAAACTCATCTTT.

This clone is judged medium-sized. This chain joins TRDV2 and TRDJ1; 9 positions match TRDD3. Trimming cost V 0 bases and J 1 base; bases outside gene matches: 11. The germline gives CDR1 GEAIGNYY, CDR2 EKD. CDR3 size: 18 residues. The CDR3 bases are TGTGCCTGTGACACCATCACTGGGGGAGCAGACTTCACCGATAAACTCATCTTT. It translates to CACDTITGGADFTDKLIF.

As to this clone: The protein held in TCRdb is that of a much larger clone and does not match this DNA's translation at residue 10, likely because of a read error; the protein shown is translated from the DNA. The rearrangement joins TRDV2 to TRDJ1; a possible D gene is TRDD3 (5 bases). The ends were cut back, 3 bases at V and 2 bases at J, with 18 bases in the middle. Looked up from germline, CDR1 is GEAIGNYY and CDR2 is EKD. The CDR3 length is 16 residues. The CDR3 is CACDPLAMGNTDKLIF. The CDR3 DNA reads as TGTGCCTGTGACCCTCTCGCAATGGGGAATACCGATAAACTCATCTTT.

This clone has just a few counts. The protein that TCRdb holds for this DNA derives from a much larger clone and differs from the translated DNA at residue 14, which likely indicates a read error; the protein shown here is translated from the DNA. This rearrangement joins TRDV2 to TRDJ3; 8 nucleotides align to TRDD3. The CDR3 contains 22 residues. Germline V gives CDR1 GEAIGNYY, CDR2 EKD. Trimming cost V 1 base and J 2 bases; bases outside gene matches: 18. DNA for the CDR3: TGTGCCTGTGACACGGTTGAATATACTGGGGGTGCCGCGCCCTGGGACACCCGACAGATGTTTTTC. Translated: CACDTVEYTGGAAPWDTRQMFF.

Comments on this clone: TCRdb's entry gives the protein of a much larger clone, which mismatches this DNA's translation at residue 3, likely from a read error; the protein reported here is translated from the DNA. The CDR3 sequence is CARDTVTEGYTDKLIF. DNA for the CDR3: TGTGCCCGTGACACCGTTACGGAAGGGTACACCGATAAACTCATCTTT. The chain links TRDV2 to TRDJ1; no definite D call. The CDR3 runs 16 residues. Germline lookup yields CDR1 GEAIGNYY and CDR2 EKD.

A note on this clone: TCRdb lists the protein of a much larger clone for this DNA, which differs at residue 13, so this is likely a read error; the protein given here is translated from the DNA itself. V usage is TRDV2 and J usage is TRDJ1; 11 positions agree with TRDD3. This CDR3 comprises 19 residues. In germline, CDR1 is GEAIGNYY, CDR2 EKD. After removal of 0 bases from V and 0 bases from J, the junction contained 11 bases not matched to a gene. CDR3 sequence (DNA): TGTGCCTGTGACACCTTGAAAAACTGGGGGATAGGGCACACCGATAAACTCATCTTT. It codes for CACDTLKNWGIGHTDKLIF.

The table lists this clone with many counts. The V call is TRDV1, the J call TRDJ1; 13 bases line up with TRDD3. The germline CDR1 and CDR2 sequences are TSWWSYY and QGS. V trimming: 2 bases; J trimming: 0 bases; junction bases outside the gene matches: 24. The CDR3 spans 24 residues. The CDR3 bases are TGTGCTCTTGGGGAAGGGGCACAGTTCCGTACTGGGGGATACGCTGCTTTGTACACCGATAAACTCATCTTT. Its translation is CALGEGAQFRTGGYAALYTDKLIF.